Below are 6 T cell receptor beta chains sequenced from a single sample in a study of blood T cell repertoires in COVID-19. TCRdb keeps only in-frame clones here, not all; method: immunoSEQ multiplex PCR. The sample has approximately 270,000 clones, approximately 83% seen once; the top ten hold more than 7%. Input material: peripheral blood. All receptors derive from a man older than 75 with acute or convalescent COVID-19.

This rearrangement joins TRBV11-2 to TRBJ2-2; 9 bases match TRBD1. This CDR3 is built from 16 residues. Germline CDR1 SGHAT, CDR2 FQNNGV. V shed 0 bases, J shed 5 bases, and the junction held 4 bases outside the gene matches. CDR3 sequence reads: CASSLEDRGRTGELFF. The CDR3 coding sequence is TGTGCCAGCAGCTTAGAGGACAGGGGCCGGACCGGGGAGCTGTTTTTT.

The chain combines TRBV24-1 with TRBJ2-2, with 10 bases identical to TRBD1. Germline V gene sequence: CDR1 KGHDR, CDR2 SFDVKD. Trimming took 4 bases from V and 6 from J; bases not matched to a gene: 4. CDR3 size: 15 residues. The chain's CDR3 is CATSDRDRGPGELFF. CDR3 nucleotides: TGTGCCACCAGTGACCGGGACAGGGGACCCGGGGAGCTGTTTTTT.

This clone appeared once. The V and J genes are TRBV24-1 and TRBJ2-5; 9 bases fit TRBD2. From germline, CDR1 is KGHDR and CDR2 SFDVKD. The CDR3 contains 16 residues. The V segment lost 5 bases and the J segment 5 bases; nucleotides outside the gene matches: 11. CDR3 protein: CATSVAGVGSGETQYF. The CDR3 coding sequence is TGTGCCACCAGTGTAGCGGGAGTTGGGAGTGGGGAGACCCAGTACTTC.

The genes are TRBV19 and TRBJ2-5, with 7 bases that match TRBD2. Trimming took 3 bases from V and 5 from J; bases not matched to a gene: 6. This CDR3 has 14 amino acids. Germline V gives CDR1 LNHDA, CDR2 SQIVND (reference sequence). CDR3 nucleotides: TGTGCCAGTAGTATGGGGGGGAGTAGGGAGACCCAGTACTTC. Its protein product is CASSMGGSRETQYF.

The chain links TRBV4-1 to TRBJ1-1; D is undetermined. The CDR3 loop spans 15 amino acids. Germline V gene data show CDR1 as MGHRA and CDR2 as YSYEKL. V lost 6 bases and J 0 bases, leaving 14 bases between the germline ends. CDR3: CASRTADSLNTEAFF. The CDR3 nucleotides are TGCGCCAGCAGGACTGCAGACTCTTTGAACACTGAAGCTTTCTTT.

The chain employs TRBV3-1 (or the pseudogene TRBV3-2) and TRBJ2-1; D call uncertain. The CDR3 totals 15 residues. Germline V gene lookup returns CDR1 LGHDT and CDR2 YNNKEL (reference sequence). The V gene lost 0 bases and the J gene lost 9 bases, with 15 bases spanning the gap. The DNA for the CDR3 is TGTGCCAGCAGCCAAGACAGAAAGTTACATGGTGAGCAGTTCTTC. This translates into CASSQDRKLHGEQFF.